This paragraph reports one TCR beta chain. As yet, its antigen is unknown. Tregs were sorted as CD4+CD25+CD127-/low cells. Germline V gives CDR1 MDHEN, CDR2 SYDVKM. V lost 3 bases, J lost 2 bases, and 9 bases stayed unmatched. The CDR3 extends over 16 amino acids. Study-level findings and limits: Greatest tumor Treg TCR overlap was with tumor naive CD4+ cells. Whole repertoires were not studied in the larger cohort, only one V-J beta rearrangement. In terms of TCR gene usage, tumor memory CD4+ T cells clustered together with blood and lymph node memory CD4+ cells, as well as with lymph node naive CD4+ cells.

After constant-region reverse-primer amplification, full-length variable regions underwent semi-nested PCR with Nested Universal Primer A. MiXCR, applied by TCRdb to the 5' RACE reads, yields one record per CDR3 protein. The sample has some 30,000 distinct CDR3 sequences; around 27% are singletons. Source material: tumor-infiltrating Tregs sorted from the breast tumor. The chain links TRBV28 to TRBJ2-7; TRBD2 matches 8 bases. This receptor was identified in a female donor with breast cancer. Here the CDR3 DNA reads TGTGCCAGCAGTTTCCCCCGCTCCGGGGGGGCCTACGAGCAGTACTTC. This codes for CASSFPRSGGAYEQYF.